The 9 T cell receptor beta chains in this list originate from one sample, sequenced in a study of blood T cells in healthy people across ages. Through a sample-barcoded 5' primer and a J-beta primer mix, a second PCR was run for 7 to 11 cycles. MiXCR, applied by TCRdb to the 5' RACE reads, yields one record per CDR3 protein. Of 800,000 to 900,000 distinct CDR3 sequences in the sample, roughly 60% were seen once. Sequencing was carried out using blood. Receptor source: a man aged 25 to 40 in good health.

J is TRBJ2-7 and V is TRBV28, with 12 bases matching TRBD2. This CDR3 region has 16 residues. Germline loops: CDR1 MDHEN, CDR2 SYDVKM. V shed 6 bases, J shed 4 bases, and the junction held 10 bases outside the gene matches. CDR3 DNA sequence: TGTGCCAGCAGCTTGAACCTAGCGGGGGGGCAATACGAGCAGTACTTC. Its translation is CASSLNLAGGQYEQYF. Combining the CDR3 with reference TRBV28 and TRBJ2-7 gives the whole variable domain DVKVTQSSRYLVKRTGEKVFLECVQDMDHENMFWYRQDPGLGLRLIYFSYDVKMKEKGDIPEGYSVSREKKERFSLILESASTNQTSMYLCASSLNLAGGQYEQYFGPGTRLTVT.

The V gene is TRBV27, the J gene TRBJ1-5; D ambiguous. This CDR3 has 16 amino acids. Germline V lookup: CDR1 MNHEY, CDR2 SMNVEV (reference sequence). The germline V and J ends were trimmed by 5 bases and 2 bases, with 16 bases remaining between them. The CDR3 DNA reads TGTGCCAGCAGTCCCCTAGCCACGAGGGGCAATCAGCCCCAGCATTTT. This codes for CASSPLATRGNQPQHF.

This clonotype appeared a few times. V and J are TRBV7-2 and TRBJ2-1; tentatively, D is TRBD2 (5 bases). The V end lost 1 base, the J end lost 7 bases, and 14 bases lay between the germline ends. In germline, CDR1 is SGHTA, CDR2 FQGNSA. There are 15 residues in the CDR3. CDR3 region: CASSLGRGPGNEQFF. For the CDR3, the DNA is TGTGCCAGCAGCTTAGGACGCGGCCCGGGGAATGAGCAGTTCTTC.

The chain has TRBV20-1 and TRBJ2-7; 9 bases fit TRBD1. The length of the CDR3 is 12 residues. Germline loops: CDR1 DFQATT, CDR2 SNEGSKA (reference sequence). CDR3 DNA: TGCAGCATGGACAGGGGTCCCTACGAGCAGTACTTC. This codes for CSMDRGPYEQYF.

The chain uses TRBV24-1 and TRBJ2-5, with 12 bases lining up with TRBD2. With 4 bases clipped from V and 3 bases from J, the junction kept 5 bases outside the gene matches. Germline V gene sequence: CDR1 KGHDR, CDR2 SFDVKD. The CDR3 loop spans 16 amino acids. The CDR3 sequence is CATSEPGLAGKETQYF. CDR3 coding DNA: TGTGCCACCAGTGAGCCCGGACTAGCGGGGAAAGAGACCCAGTACTTC.

The gene calls are TRBV7-2 and TRBJ2-3; TRBD2 agrees at 11 bases. Per the germline V gene, CDR1 is SGHTA and CDR2 is FQGNSA. This CDR3 has 17 amino acids. With V trimmed by 0 bases and J by 4 bases, 6 bases remained unmatched. CDR3 in amino acids: CASSLALTSGVSDTQYF. In nucleotides, the CDR3 is TGTGCCAGCAGCTTAGCCCTGACTAGCGGGGTTTCAGATACGCAGTATTTT.

This chain uses TRBV7-9 with TRBJ2-4, with 9 nucleotides matching TRBD1. The CDR3 length is 15 residues. Per the germline V gene, CDR1 is SEHNR and CDR2 is FQNEAQ (reference sequence). V lost 5 bases to trimming and J lost 6 bases; unmatched junction nucleotides: 8. CDR3 loop: CASSATGTGLNIQYF. CDR3 DNA: TGTGCCAGCAGCGCTACCGGGACAGGGCTAAACATTCAGTACTTC.

The gene calls are TRBV20-1 and TRBJ2-5; TRBD2 is a possible D gene (7 bases). With 6 bases removed from V and 5 bases from J, the gap between germline ends came to 16 bases. The CDR3 runs 13 residues. Looked up from germline, CDR1 is DFQATT and CDR2 is SNEGSKA (reference sequence). The CDR3 sequence: CSAPFGGRETQYF. The CDR3 bases are TGCAGTGCCCCCTTCGGGGGGCGTGAGACCCAGTACTTC.

This chain uses TRBV28 with TRBJ2-5; 8 positions match TRBD2. CDR3 length: 16 residues. The junction had 7 bases not matched to a gene; V was cut back by 4 bases and J by 0 bases. Germline V gene sequence: CDR1 MDHEN, CDR2 SYDVKM. The CDR3 region has the DNA TGTGCCAGCAGTTCCCCGGGGGGGGCCGACCAAGAGACCCAGTACTTC. It codes for CASSSPGGADQETQYF.